The clone carrying this T cell receptor (beta chain) has only a few counts. This sample is drawn from a study of breast tumors, draining lymph nodes, adjacent tissues. The lymph nodes were axillary draining lymph nodes from breast cancer patients. TCRdb ran MiXCR on the multiplex PCR reads and lists one entry per CDR3 protein. The table records about 110,000 distinct CDR3 sequences, about 29% of them present only once. The CDR3 contains 17 residues. Deletions cut 7 bases from V and 3 bases from J, with 22 bases between. In germline, CDR1 is MNHEY, CDR2 SMNVEV (reference sequence). The source material was axillary lymph node tissue. The sequence came from a female donor with breast cancer. Some clones in this sample may be carry-over from other donors' samples. The chain joins TRBV27 to TRBJ2-1; a possible D gene is TRBD2 (7 bases). The CDR3 sequence: CASTNTGSASGYNEQFF. The CDR3, as DNA: TGTGCCAGCACCAATACAGGGTCGGCTAGCGGCTACAATGAGCAGTTCTTC.